This T cell receptor beta chain was captured in a study of blood T cell repertoires in COVID-19. Study context: There were acute and convalescent COVID-19 samples, and they came from the United States, Italy and Spain. Nucleic acid was either cDNA or gDNA, and it came from T cells, B-cell-depleted T cells, or PBMCs.

Sequencing was performed with immunoSEQ multiplex PCR; in TCRdb, only in-frame clones are kept and a portion is missing. This repertoire shows over 250,000 clones, 75% to 90% found once; its top ten account for approximately 2.2%. Trimming cost V 1 base and J 6 bases; bases outside gene matches: 10. Germline CDR1 reads SGHRS; CDR2 reads YFSETQ. This CDR3 has 16 residues. Sequencing input: peripheral blood. The genes are TRBV5-1 and TRBJ1-2; 9 bases match TRBD1. This receptor was obtained from a man aged 50-59 years with acute or convalescent COVID-19. The CDR3 is CASSLPLTGGADGYTF. The CDR3 DNA reads as TGCGCCAGCAGCTTGCCCCTTACAGGGGGCGCCGATGGCTACACCTTC.